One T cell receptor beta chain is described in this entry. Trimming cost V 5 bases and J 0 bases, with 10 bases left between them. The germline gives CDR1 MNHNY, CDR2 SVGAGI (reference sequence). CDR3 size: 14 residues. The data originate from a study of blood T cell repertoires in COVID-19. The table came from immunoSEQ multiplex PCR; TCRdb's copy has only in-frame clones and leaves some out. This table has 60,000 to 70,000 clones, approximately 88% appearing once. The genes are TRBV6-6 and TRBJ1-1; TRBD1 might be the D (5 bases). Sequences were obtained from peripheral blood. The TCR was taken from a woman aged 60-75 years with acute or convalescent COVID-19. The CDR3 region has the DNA TGTGCCAGCAGTCCTAGGGGCCTGAACACTGAAGCTTTCTTT. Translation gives CASSPRGLNTEAFF.